The clone carrying this TCR beta chain was counted between two and nine times. Some clones are missing from TCRdb's copy, which holds only in-frame ones; the method was immunoSEQ multiplex PCR. Of more than 95,000 clones listed, around 88% are singletons. Germline CDR1 reads LGHNA; CDR2 reads YSLEER. With 0 bases removed from V and 9 bases from J, the gap between germline ends came to 9 bases. The CDR3 length is 13 residues. This entry is derived from a study of T cell responses to AZD1222 COVID-19 vaccine. The sample in question was peripheral blood, obtained 28 days after the second AZD1222 dose. The chain employs TRBV4-3 and TRBJ2-1, with D possibly TRBD2 on 5 matching bases. This sequence was found in an adult who received the AZD1222 COVID-19 vaccine. The CDR3 DNA is TGCGCCAGCAGCCAAGAGCCTGGGAGTGAGCAGTTCTTC. Its translation: CASSQEPGSEQFF.